This T cell receptor (beta chain) was observed in a study of cytomegalovirus exposure and HLA in healthy donors. CDR3 size: 14 residues. Trimming cost V 5 bases and J 1 base, with 12 bases left between them. Germline assignment: CDR1 MNHEY and CDR2 SVGAGI. 60 Vbeta and 13 Jbeta primers were used in PCR. Measured with immunoSEQ multiplex PCR; TCRdb has only the in-frame clones, and not every one. The sample carries about 150,000 clones, approximately 72% recorded once. The source material was PBMCs. The chain is built from TRBV6-5 and TRBJ2-7, with D possibly matching TRBD2 (6 bases). The clonotype was recovered from a middle-aged man in good health and CMV-seronegative. CDR3 residues: CASSAGQFSYEQYF. The DNA for the CDR3 is TGTGCCAGCAGTGCGGGGCAGTTTTCCTACGAGCAGTACTTC.